This T cell receptor (beta chain) was profiled in a study of blood T cell repertoires in COVID-19. Symptom resolution, clearance, or two negative PCRs marked donors in Cohort 3 as recovered. CDR3 length equals 16 residues. The V gene end was trimmed by 3 bases and the J gene end by 3 bases; junction bases not matched to a gene: 5. The germline gives CDR1 SGHRS, CDR2 YFSETQ. This clone is a singleton in its sample. Per the study methods: Using reference gene primer amplification, nucleated cell counts were estimated. Clones were sequenced by immunoSEQ multiplex PCR, and TCRdb holds only the in-frame ones, with some missing. V and J calls and clone size are those listed in that table; D and trimming were worked out from the DNA. The sample holds about 160,000 clones, around 84% seen once.

The sequence came from a man aged 35 to 55 who had recovered from COVID-19. Sample: PBMCs or T cells enriched from blood (not recorded which). The chain combines TRBV5-1 with TRBJ2-1; 11 nucleotides line up with TRBD1. Here the CDR3 DNA reads TGCGCCAGCAGCTCTGGACAGGGGGCGGGCTACAATGAGCAGTTCTTC. Translating gives CASSSGQGAGYNEQFF.